These T cell receptor beta chains were read from a single sample in a study of T cell clonotyping in hematopoietic cell transplantation. The protocol was immunoSEQ multiplex PCR, while the TCRdb copy is restricted to in-frame clones and leaves out a portion. The sample consists of about 14,000 clones, approximately 80% of them appearing once. The sample here was peripheral blood mononuclear cells, taken before stem cell transplant. These receptors all come from a man in his 60s with acute myeloid leukemia. Some clones in this sample may be carry-over from other donors' samples. Each CDR3 is given with its conserved first and last residue. Fields, in order: J gene, D gene, V gene, CDR3 protein. D genes are given only for firm matches.

j_gene: TRBJ1-2
d_gene: NA
v_gene: TRBV2
CDR3aa: CASLRTGSPNSNYGYTF

j_gene: TRBJ2-7
d_gene: NA
v_gene: TRBV2
CDR3aa: CASSEWALYEQYF

j_gene: TRBJ1-3
d_gene: NA
v_gene: TRBV7-2
CDR3aa: CASTQIPQGYLSGNTIYF

j_gene: TRBJ1-2
d_gene: NA
v_gene: TRBV5-1
CDR3aa: CASSPRTDSNYGYTF

j_gene: TRBJ2-4
d_gene: NA
v_gene: TRBV6-5
CDR3aa: CAVQPEAKNIQYF

j_gene: TRBJ2-3
d_gene: NA
v_gene: TRBV4-2
CDR3aa: CASSQVSGLADTQYF

j_gene: TRBJ2-5
d_gene: NA
v_gene: TRBV7-2
CDR3aa: CASSLAGVGETQYF

j_gene: TRBJ2-7
d_gene: NA
v_gene: TRBV6-5
CDR3aa: CASSPSNVEQYF

j_gene: TRBJ2-3
d_gene: TRBD2
v_gene: TRBV5-1
CDR3aa: CASSLAGTTDTQYF

j_gene: TRBJ2-1
d_gene: NA
v_gene: TRBV7-6
CDR3aa: CASSLETGAYNEQFF

j_gene: TRBJ2-1
d_gene: NA
v_gene: TRBV10-3
CDR3aa: CAIRESSEQFF

j_gene: TRBJ2-3
d_gene: TRBD1
v_gene: TRBV7-2
CDR3aa: CASSLGPGGTDTQYF

j_gene: TRBJ2-7
d_gene: NA
v_gene: TRBV7-6
CDR3aa: CASSPEGGSYEQYF

j_gene: TRBJ2-7
d_gene: NA
v_gene: TRBV15
CDR3aa: CATSRGGGSYEQYF

j_gene: TRBJ2-3
d_gene: NA
v_gene: TRBV4-3
CDR3aa: CASSQDPRQDTQYF

j_gene: TRBJ2-3
d_gene: TRBD2
v_gene: TRBV4-2
CDR3aa: CASSQDLSGGIPDTQYF

j_gene: TRBJ2-7
d_gene: TRBD2
v_gene: TRBV30
CDR3aa: CAWSVGLAGPEQYF

j_gene: TRBJ2-7
d_gene: TRBD2
v_gene: TRBV5-6
CDR3aa: CASSQQRGGTYEQYF

j_gene: TRBJ2-2
d_gene: NA
v_gene: TRBV2
CDR3aa: CASRGGPYDPGGELFF

j_gene: TRBJ2-7
d_gene: TRBD2
v_gene: TRBV11-2
CDR3aa: CASSLGLAGAYEQYF

j_gene: TRBJ1-1
d_gene: NA
v_gene: TRBV9
CDR3aa: CASSVVSRNTEAFF

j_gene: TRBJ2-7
d_gene: NA
v_gene: TRBV20-1
CDR3aa: CSAMDGDLRYF

j_gene: TRBJ2-1
d_gene: TRBD2
v_gene: TRBV6-4
CDR3aa: CASSLSGGSYNEQFF

j_gene: TRBJ2-7
d_gene: TRBD1
v_gene: TRBV5-1
CDR3aa: CASSWGTAYEQYF

j_gene: TRBJ1-2
d_gene: TRBD1
v_gene: TRBV4-1
CDR3aa: CASSQDYTAGQKKKYGYTF

j_gene: TRBJ2-7
d_gene: NA
v_gene: TRBV19
CDR3aa: CASSTSGGHEQYF

j_gene: TRBJ2-4
d_gene: NA
v_gene: TRBV29-1
CDR3aa: CSVDSRGPKNIQYF

j_gene: TRBJ2-5
d_gene: NA
v_gene: TRBV28
CDR3aa: CASSNGDQYF

j_gene: TRBJ2-7
d_gene: TRBD2
v_gene: TRBV4-3
CDR3aa: CASSQDRGGPYEQYF

j_gene: TRBJ2-5
d_gene: NA
v_gene: TRBV2
CDR3aa: CAILQEPGEETQYF

j_gene: TRBJ1-2
d_gene: NA
v_gene: TRBV7-3
CDR3aa: CASSPDQGVGYTF

j_gene: TRBJ2-3
d_gene: NA
v_gene: TRBV5-1
CDR3aa: CASSLAQGTDTQYF

j_gene: TRBJ2-7
d_gene: NA
v_gene: TRBV5-4
CDR3aa: CASSLSWSYEQYF

j_gene: TRBJ1-1
d_gene: NA
v_gene: TRBV7-2
CDR3aa: CASSLSQLGEAFF

j_gene: TRBJ1-1
d_gene: TRBD1
v_gene: TRBV9
CDR3aa: CASSPGTGWTSTEAFF

j_gene: TRBJ2-7
d_gene: NA
v_gene: TRBV2
CDR3aa: CASSEYSSYEQYF

j_gene: TRBJ2-5
d_gene: TRBD2
v_gene: TRBV7-9
CDR3aa: CASSVGIQRGGLETQYF

j_gene: TRBJ2-2
d_gene: NA
v_gene: TRBV5-4
CDR3aa: CASTPDGQNTGELFF

j_gene: TRBJ2-3
d_gene: TRBD1
v_gene: TRBV5-1
CDR3aa: CASSLARTGGQTDTQYF

j_gene: TRBJ2-7
d_gene: NA
v_gene: TRBV11-2
CDR3aa: CASSHRTDGAEQYF

j_gene: TRBJ1-5
d_gene: NA
v_gene: TRBV4-2
CDR3aa: CASSPERHRDQPQHF

j_gene: TRBJ2-3
d_gene: NA
v_gene: TRBV6-5
CDR3aa: CASSSGSLPTDTQYF

j_gene: TRBJ2-5
d_gene: NA
v_gene: TRBV7-3
CDR3aa: CASSGGQGETQYF

j_gene: TRBJ2-7
d_gene: NA
v_gene: TRBV28
CDR3aa: CASSLHPTSYEQYF

j_gene: TRBJ2-1
d_gene: NA
v_gene: TRBV11-3
CDR3aa: CASSPTLEGEQFF

j_gene: TRBJ1-6
d_gene: NA
v_gene: TRBV27
CDR3aa: CASSLRQINSPLHF

j_gene: TRBJ1-1
d_gene: NA
v_gene: TRBV5-6
CDR3aa: CASSSMKANMGMNTEAFF

j_gene: TRBJ2-3
d_gene: TRBD1
v_gene: TRBV2
CDR3aa: CASRDRDDTQYF

j_gene: TRBJ1-5
d_gene: NA
v_gene: TRBV7-2
CDR3aa: CASSLEREQPQHF

j_gene: TRBJ2-4
d_gene: NA
v_gene: TRBV5-4
CDR3aa: CASSLYGRGLAKNIQYF

j_gene: TRBJ2-5
d_gene: NA
v_gene: TRBV7-8
CDR3aa: CASSDPGLPETQYF

j_gene: TRBJ2-3
d_gene: TRBD2
v_gene: TRBV19
CDR3aa: CASSAPPGLAGGPADTQYF

j_gene: TRBJ2-3
d_gene: NA
v_gene: TRBV29-1
CDR3aa: CSFTPLGTDTQYF

j_gene: TRBJ2-1
d_gene: NA
v_gene: TRBV6-5
CDR3aa: CASRLVNEQFF

j_gene: TRBJ2-3
d_gene: NA
v_gene: TRBV7-2
CDR3aa: CASSPRTDTQYF